Below are 20 T cell receptor beta chains sequenced from a single sample in a study of blood T cell repertoires in COVID-19. Libraries were prepared by immunoSEQ multiplex PCR; TCRdb keeps only in-frame clonotypes and omits some of them. The sample has around 100,000 clones; approximately 87% are singletons. The material sequenced was peripheral blood. Receptors were obtained from a human donor in a cohort sampled during active or convalescent COVID-19.

V gene TRBV5-6 combines with J gene TRBJ1-1; D not resolved. Germline V gene lookup returns CDR1 SGHDT and CDR2 YYEEEE. V was clipped by 1 base and J by 2 bases, with 12 bases between them. The CDR3 covers 15 residues. The CDR3 spells CASSLSRRGNTEAFF. CDR3 bases: TGTGCCAGCAGCTTGTCACGCCGGGGAAACACTGAAGCTTTCTTT. Supplemented by reference TRBV5-6 and TRBJ1-1, the full variable domain reads DAGVTQSPTHLIKTRGQQVTLRCSPKSGHDTVSWYQQALGQGPQFIFQYYEEEERQRGNFPDRFSGHQFPNYSSELNVNALLLGDSALYLCASSLSRRGNTEAFFGQGTRLTVV.

A single count supports this clone. V is TRBV7-9 and J is TRBJ2-1; 9 nucleotides agree with TRBD1. The CDR3 runs 13 residues. Germline V gene data show CDR1 as SEHNR and CDR2 as FQNEAQ (reference sequence). V shed 8 bases, J shed 7 bases, and the junction held 6 bases outside the gene matches. The CDR3 here is CASRRDRVNEQFF. As DNA, the CDR3 is TGTGCCAGCCGCCGGGACAGGGTGAATGAGCAGTTCTTC.

The chain carries TRBV21-1 and TRBJ1-1. TRBV21-1 is noted as a pseudogene. CDR3 size: 14 residues. The CDR3 here is CASTLLARGTGAFF. CDR3 sequence (DNA): TGTGCCAGCACCTTACTAGCTAGAGGGACGGGAGCTTTCTTT.

The chain links TRBV21-1 to TRBJ1-6; the listed D gene, TRBD1, was not tested against the DNA. TRBV21-1 is a recognized pseudogene. This CDR3 has 18 amino acids. For the CDR3, the DNA is TGTGCCAGCAGCCATGAGGCCACAGGGGGCGATCGGGATTCACCCCTCCACTTT. It specifies CASSHEATGGDRDSPLHF.

The chain employs TRBV6-5 and TRBJ2-7; 8 bases are a match to TRBD1. CDR1 MNHEY and CDR2 SVGAGI come from the germline V gene. CDR3 length equals 14 residues. With 3 bases clipped from V and 7 bases from J, the junction kept 8 bases outside the gene matches. The CDR3 coding sequence is TGTGCCAGCAGTTATACGGGGACAGGCGGGGAGCAGTACTTC. It specifies CASSYTGTGGEQYF.

The chain carries TRBV5-1 and TRBJ2-3; TRBD1 matches at 10 bases. This CDR3 contains 16 residues. The V gene's germline CDR1 is SGHRS and CDR2 YFSETQ. With 1 base clipped from V and 2 bases from J, the junction kept 4 bases outside the gene matches. CDR3 in amino acids: CASSLWGTGATDTQYF. CDR3 nucleotide sequence: TGCGCCAGCAGCTTGTGGGGGACAGGGGCCACAGATACGCAGTATTTT.

The chain couples TRBV12-3 or TRBV12-4 to TRBJ2-7, with 7 bases aligning to TRBD1. With 6 bases clipped from V and 1 base from J, the junction kept 3 bases outside the gene matches. The CDR3 is 13 amino acids. The CDR3 protein is CASSRDSSYEQYF. The CDR3 DNA is TGTGCCAGCAGCCGGGACAGTTCCTACGAGCAGTACTTC.

This clone was detected a few times. The chain is built from TRBV12-3 or TRBV12-4 and TRBJ2-1, with a possible D match to TRBD1 (5 bases). Between the trimmed V and J ends, which lost 6 bases and 10 bases, there was a span of 16 bases. CDR3 length: 13 residues. The CDR3 DNA follows: TGTGCCAGCAGCTACCTTAGGGGTGGCGAGCAGTTCTTC. It encodes CASSYLRGGEQFF.

A few counts support this clone. The chain employs TRBV5-1 and TRBJ1-1, with D uncertain. CDR3 length equals 13 residues. Germline loops: CDR1 SGHRS, CDR2 YFSETQ. V was trimmed by 2 bases and J by 4 bases, leaving 9 bases between them. CDR3 sequence reads: CASSFAGSTEAFF. Here the CDR3 DNA reads TGCGCCAGCAGCTTTGCGGGGAGCACTGAAGCTTTCTTT.

V usage is TRBV7-3 and J usage is TRBJ1-1; D not resolved. Trimming pared 3 bases from V and 1 base from J, leaving 12 bases between. CDR3 size: 15 residues. Germline V CDR1 and CDR2: SGHTA, FQGTGA. The CDR3 protein is CASSFNGVGNTEAFF. The CDR3 nucleotides are TGTGCCAGCAGCTTTAACGGGGTGGGGAACACTGAAGCTTTCTTT.

This clone was picked up one time. The rearrangement joins TRBV19 to TRBJ2-3; 12 bases match TRBD2. In germline, CDR1 is LNHDA, CDR2 SQIVND (reference sequence). V lost 1 base, J lost 2 bases, and 7 bases stayed unmatched. There are 18 residues in the CDR3. DNA for the CDR3: TGTGCCAGTAGTATAGTGCTCCGACTAGCGGGGGCCACAGATACGCAGTATTTT. It codes for CASSIVLRLAGATDTQYF. The full variable domain, with the rest looked up from reference TRBV19 and TRBJ2-3, is DGGITQSPKYLFRKEGQNVTLSCEQNLNHDAMYWYRQDPGQGLRLIYYSQIVNDFQKGDIAEGYSVSREKKESFPLTVTSAQKNPTAFYLCASSIVLRLAGATDTQYFGPGTRLTVL.

CDR3: CASSVEGLASVHIQYF. CDR3 coding DNA: TGTGCCAGCAGCGTAGAAGGACTAGCTAGCGTTCACATTCAGTACTTC. The chain carries TRBV7-2 and TRBJ2-4; 8 nucleotides align to TRBD2. V shed 5 bases, J shed 8 bases, and the junction held 14 bases outside the gene matches. Germline V gene data show CDR1 as SGHTA and CDR2 as FQGNSA. The CDR3 covers 16 residues.

V gene TRBV7-7 combines with J gene TRBJ2-5; D perhaps matches TRBD2 (5 bases). Looked up from germline, CDR1 is SSHAT and CDR2 is FNYEAQ (reference sequence). Trimming took 2 bases from V and 3 from J, leaving 10 bases between them. This CDR3 has 14 amino acids. The chain's CDR3 is CASSLNLAEETQYF. The CDR3 DNA reads TGTGCCAGCAGCTTAAATCTAGCCGAAGAGACCCAGTACTTC.

The chain combines TRBV6-6 with TRBJ1-5; 12 nucleotides match TRBD1. The CDR3 length is 17 residues. Per the germline V gene, CDR1 is MNHNY and CDR2 is SVGAGI (reference sequence). V was clipped by 5 bases and J by 4 bases; unmatched bases: 9. CDR3 amino acids: CASSQTRDRGPNQPQHF. The CDR3 DNA reads as TGTGCCAGCAGTCAAACACGGGACAGGGGGCCGAATCAGCCCCAGCATTTT.

This chain connects TRBV12-3 or TRBV12-4 to TRBJ2-5, with D maybe TRBD2 (6 bases). This CDR3 is 13 amino acids long. V lost 3 bases, J lost 5 bases, and 10 bases lay in between. CDR3 sequence (DNA): TGTGCCAGCAGTTTGGGGCTAGCGGAGACCCAGTACTTC. Amino acid sequence: CASSLGLAETQYF.

A note on this clone: One end of the junction fails to match germline, which may point to a read error. The rearrangement uses TRBV13 and TRBJ2-5; TRBD1 might be the D (7 bases). The germline V gene has CDR1 PRHDT and CDR2 FYEKMQ (reference sequence). The CDR3 spans 13 residues. The CDR3 loop reads CASSPRGRGGPNF. The CDR3 DNA is TGTGCCAGCAGCCCGAGGGGGCGGGGAGGCCCAAACTTC.

This clone appeared a single time. This chain uses TRBV5-1 with TRBJ2-3; 8 nucleotides agree with TRBD2. The CDR3 sequence is 16 residues long. V was clipped by 1 base and J by 1 base; unmatched bases: 5. Germline V gene data show CDR1 as SGHRS and CDR2 as YFSETQ. CDR3 bases: TGCGCCAGCAGCTTGCGTCCGGGGGGGCGCACAGATACGCAGTATTTT. Protein: CASSLRPGGRTDTQYF.

V usage is TRBV3-1 (or the pseudogene TRBV3-2) and J usage is TRBJ1-3, with 7 positions matching TRBD1. The V and J ends lost 1 base and 5 bases, in that order; junction bases with no gene match: 8. Germline-derived CDR1 and CDR2 are LGHDT and YNNKEL (reference sequence). CDR3 length: 16 amino acids. The CDR3 DNA reads TGTGCCAGCAGCCAAGTCCGAACAGGGGCCCGAAACACCATATATTTT. Amino acids: CASSQVRTGARNTIYF.

This clone was counted a single time. The chain links TRBV28 to TRBJ1-1; TRBD1 is a possible D gene (6 bases). CDR1 and CDR2 from the germline V gene are MDHEN and SYDVKM. This CDR3 region has 15 residues. The germline V and J ends were trimmed by 2 bases and 1 base, with 11 bases remaining between them. This chain's CDR3 is CASSLAQGWNTEAFF. The CDR3 DNA reads as TGTGCCAGCAGTTTAGCGCAGGGGTGGAACACTGAAGCTTTCTTT.

The J gene is TRBJ1-5, the V gene TRBV19, with D unclear. Per the germline V gene, CDR1 is LNHDA and CDR2 is SQIVND (reference sequence). Trimming cost V 6 bases and J 2 bases, with 14 bases left between them. This CDR3 is 15 amino acids long. DNA for the CDR3: TGTGCCAGTAGGGACCCCCGGAGGGGCAATCAGCCCCAGCATTTT. This codes for CASRDPRRGNQPQHF.